The subject of this entry is one T cell receptor beta chain. Here immunoSEQ multiplex PCR was the method, and the copy in TCRdb shows in-frame clones only, minus some. The sample carries some 78,000 clones, 94% recorded once. V was cut by 4 bases and J by 9 bases, with 14 bases left in between. CDR3 length equals 13 residues. Germline loops: CDR1 SNHLY, CDR2 FYNNEI. The sample originates from a study of technical replicates of blood from several donors. Source material: T cells isolated from PBMCs. This rearrangement joins TRBV2 to TRBJ2-3, with D possibly being TRBD2 (5 bases). The clonotype originates from a human donor in good health. Here the CDR3 reads CASSVDQADTQYF. The CDR3 bases are TGTGCCAGCAGTGTTGACCAAGCGGACACGCAGTATTTT. The full variable domain, in which reference TRBV2 and TRBJ2-3 provide the parts outside the CDR3, is EPEVTQTPSHQVTQMGQEVILRCVPISNHLYFYWYRQILGQKVEFLVSFYNNEISEKSEIFDDQFSVERPDGSNFTLKIRSTKLEDSAMYFCASSVDQADTQYFGPGTRLTVL.